The T cell receptor beta chain described here comes from a study of early stage breast cancer tumors (dated by TCRdb to about 2017). Looking at the study overall: Of the 15 to 20 invasive breast tumors, eleven to twelve were found to be estrogen receptor-positive, progesterone receptor-positive and HER2-negative. A total of some 2.6 million templates, representing under 1.1 million unique clonotypes, were detected across all samples. The average read coverage per sample was about 10-fold. Of the roughly 12 ER+/PR+/HER2- tumors, eight were classified as invasive ductal carcinomas and four as invasive lobular carcinomas. Overall study outcomes, separate from this receptor: Compared with adjacent normal breast tissue, tumors had higher clonality and roughly 2.5-fold greater T cell density. Chain pairing and functional markers such as CD4, CD8 and FOXP3 were missed by bulk genomic DNA sequencing of unsorted cells. Enriched TCRB sequences shared across patients were found to be mostly commonly generated sequences that were unlikely to play an important role in the tumor microenvironment. Because the cohort was small, analysis by tumor subtype was not possible. Repertoires from blood resembled normal breast more closely than tumor, and using blood as a reference for each tissue separated tumor from normal in most of the 16 patients.

Points on this clone: Its binding antigen is unknown. It has no much larger one-base neighbor in the sample; base qualities were not kept.

Unmatched junction bases come to 6, with V trimmed by 10 bases and J by 0 bases. CDR1 and CDR2 are drawn from the germline V gene (reference sequence): MNHNY, SVGAGI. The CDR3 has 14 amino acids, counting the end cysteine and phenylalanine. The sequence is cut down to CDR3 DNA, 42 bases in frame from base 1. Every sample was amplified as two independent genomic DNA replicates, using approximately 0.54 ug for blood and roughly 1.4 ug for tumor or normal breast. TCRB sequencing of genomic DNA was carried out with the ImmunoSeq Intro kit according to the manufacturer's instructions. Multiplex PCR ran about 29 cycles with proprietary primers and spike-in control sequences for absolute quantification. An 87-bp fragment spanning the CDR3 and flanking V and J genes was sequenced with single-end 150-bp reads. Each lane of an Illumina MiSeq running version 3.0 chemistry carried seven multiplexed samples, with two replicates apiece. As for the authors' bioinformatics: Raw data were processed with the vendor's proprietary pipeline, and both replicates were merged into a single result per sample. A clonotype was defined as productive rearrangements that share the same V-gene family, CDR3 amino acid sequence and J-gene segment. Clonality was calculated as 1 minus the normalized Shannon entropy (Pielou evenness) of TCRB abundances. T cell density was estimated by dividing total templates by the number of input cells inferred from the DNA input amount. Recon with default parameters was used to estimate total repertoire diversity and clonality. A clonotype counted as tumor-enriched if its abundance in tumor exceeded 0.1% and was at least 32-fold higher than its abundance in normal breast. TCRdb re-hosts the immuneACCESS table, in-frame sequences only. Its copies lack some clones; in the studies checked, an unresolved V gene accounts for under half of them, and the cause for the rest is not known. V and J calls and clone size are as listed in that table; D and trimming were resolved from the DNA. This sample holds more than 20,000 clones; about 78% were observed only once. Around 30% of the sample belongs to the ten largest clones.

The study profiled bulk TCR beta-chain repertoires in matched peripheral blood, tumor and adjacent normal breast tissue taken from approximately 16 patients with early-stage breast cancer. Before surgery, whole blood (about 5-10 mL) was collected into EDTA tubes and processed within 2 hours. Peripheral blood mononuclear cells were isolated by Ficoll-Paque centrifugation in SepMate-50 tubes. For storage in liquid nitrogen, PBMCs were cryopreserved as aliquots of 2 to 4 million cells in about 90% FBS with around 10% DMSO. The Qiagen AllPrep DNA/RNA Mini kit was used for genomic DNA extraction. This clonotype was sampled from a person aged 55 to 75 with breast cancer. The chain joins TRBV6-6 to TRBJ1-5, with 7 bases aligning to TRBD1. Sample: blood. Here is the DNA: TGTGCCATCACCGGGACAGATAGCAATCAGCCCCAGCATTTT. Translation gives CAITGTDSNQPQHF.